This TCR beta chain was sequenced in a study of T cells expressing NK-cell markers. TCRdb reprocessed the 5' RACE reads, with one entry per CDR3 protein and no DNA. With hundreds of thousands of distinct CDR3 sequences in the sample, the ten largest clones hold 4% to 5%. Germline CDR1 reads SGDLS; CDR2 reads YYNGEE. The CDR3 runs to 15 residues. This receptor was obtained from a woman between 18 and 70 years old in good health. The chain is built from TRBV9 and TRBJ2-1; TCRdb reports TRBD2, a call that lacks DNA to check it against. Sequences were obtained from blood T cells: a sorted CD56 or NKG2C T cell subset, CD4+ or CD8+ T cells, or bulk PBMC T cells (not recorded which). CDR3 loop: CASSARLSSYNEQFF.